This is a list of T cell receptor beta chains from one sample in a study of T cells after yellow fever vaccination. TCRdb passed the 5' RACE reads through MiXCR, listing each CDR3 protein once. This table has 500,000 to 650,000 distinct CDR3 sequences, approximately 13% appearing once. Here the sequenced sample was PBMCs, taken on the day of the yellow fever booster vaccination. The receptors were gathered from a man aged 25 to 40 who received the YFV17D yellow fever vaccine. The CDR3 runs from the conserved cysteine through the conserved F or W. D genes are given only for firm matches. A row's size may be missing; if present it is once, few, many or a size class.

TRBJ1-1	-	-	TRBV5-1	CASSVGPVNTEAFF	TGCGCCAGCAGCGTAGGACCGGTGAACACTGAAGCTTTCTTT
TRBJ1-1	few	-	TRBV4-3	CASSQGTPYTEAFF	TGCGCCAGCAGCCAGGGGACACCGTATACTGAAGCTTTCTTT
TRBJ2-6	few	-	TRBV5-5	CASSFFPDQISGANVLTF	TGTGCCAGCAGCTTCTTCCCAGACCAAATCTCTGGGGCCAACGTCCTGACTTTC
TRBJ1-1	-	TRBD1	TRBV12-3/TRBV12-4	CASSLDRGPMNTEAFF	TGTGCCAGCAGTCTTGACAGGGGGCCAATGAACACTGAAGCTTTCTTT
TRBJ2-2	many	-	TRBV4-3	CASSQEWGYLFGELFF	TGCGCCAGCAGCCAAGAATGGGGGTATTTGTTCGGGGAGCTGTTTTTT
TRBJ2-1	few	TRBD1	TRBV4-1	CASSKTGGVYNEQFF	TGCGCCAGCAGCAAAACAGGGGGCGTTTACAATGAGCAGTTCTTC
TRBJ2-7	few	-	TRBV9	CASSVAGAGSDEQYF	TGTGCCAGCAGCGTAGCGGGAGCAGGTAGCGACGAGCAGTACTTC
TRBJ2-5	few	-	TRBV7-2	CASSPPNGQETQYF	TGTGCCAGCAGTCCACCCAACGGTCAAGAGACCCAGTACTTC
TRBJ2-1	few	-	TRBV7-9	CASSRRYEQFF	TGTGCCAGCAGCCGCCGATATGAGCAGTTCTTC
TRBJ1-1	-	TRBD1	TRBV6-1	CASRGRTGGTEAFF	TGTGCCAGCAGAGGGAGGACAGGGGGCACTGAAGCTTTCTTT
TRBJ1-1	-	-	TRBV7-6	CASSLEPGLSNTEAFF	TGTGCCAGCAGCTTAGAACCGGGACTTTCGAACACTGAAGCTTTCTTT
TRBJ1-3	-	-	TRBV12-3/TRBV12-4	CASSFVESGNTIYF	TGTGCCAGCAGTTTCGTGGAGTCTGGAAACACCATATATTTT
TRBJ2-1	-	-	TRBV7-2	CASSLVGTAYNEQFF	TGTGCCAGCAGCTTAGTTGGCACCGCCTACAATGAGCAGTTCTTC
TRBJ2-7	-	-	TRBV5-4	CASSGVRQGKAYEQYF	TGTGCCAGCAGCGGGGTCAGGCAAGGCAAAGCCTACGAGCAGTACTTC
TRBJ2-1	-	TRBD2	TRBV29-1	CSSTGTSANEQFF	TGCAGCTCAACCGGGACTAGCGCCAATGAGCAGTTCTTC
TRBJ2-2	few	-	TRBV15	CATSRDPVDTGELFF	TGTGCCACCAGCAGAGATCCAGTGGACACCGGGGAGCTGTTTTTT
TRBJ1-5	-	-	TRBV10-3	CAISAEADQPQHF	TGTGCCATCAGTGCAGAGGCGGATCAGCCCCAGCATTTT
TRBJ1-6	few	-	TRBV9	CASSVGAGGTTNSPLHF	TGTGCCAGCAGCGTAGGGGCTGGGGGAACTACGAATTCACCCCTCCACTTT
TRBJ2-4	few	TRBD1	TRBV5-1	CASSFSGDRNIQYF	TGCGCCAGCAGCTTTTCCGGGGACAGGAACATTCAGTACTTC
TRBJ2-3	few	-	TRBV20-1	CSATSSGPTDTQYF	TGCAGTGCTACGTCGAGTGGCCCCACAGATACGCAGTATTTT